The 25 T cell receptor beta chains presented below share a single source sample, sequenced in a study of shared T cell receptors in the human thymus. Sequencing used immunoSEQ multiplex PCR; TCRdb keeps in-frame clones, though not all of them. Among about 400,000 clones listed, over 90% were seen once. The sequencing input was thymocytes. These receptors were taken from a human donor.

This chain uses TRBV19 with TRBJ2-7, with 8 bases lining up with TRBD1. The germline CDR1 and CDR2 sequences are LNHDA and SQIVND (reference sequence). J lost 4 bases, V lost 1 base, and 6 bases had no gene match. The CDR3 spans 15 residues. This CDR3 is CASSIAAGGLYEQYF. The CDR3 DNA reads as TGTGCCAGTAGTATAGCTGCAGGGGGCCTTTACGAGCAGTACTTC.

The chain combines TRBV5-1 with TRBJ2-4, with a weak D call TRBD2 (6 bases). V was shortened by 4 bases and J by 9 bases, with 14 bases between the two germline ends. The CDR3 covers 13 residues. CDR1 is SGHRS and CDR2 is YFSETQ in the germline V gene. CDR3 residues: CASSGGSVPIQYF. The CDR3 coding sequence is TGCGCCAGCAGCGGAGGGTCTGTGCCCATTCAGTACTTC. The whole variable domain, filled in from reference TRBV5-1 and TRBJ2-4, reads KAGVTQTPRYLIKTRGQQVTLSCSPISGHRSVSWYQQTPGQGLQFLFEYFSETQRNKGNFPGRFSGRQFSNSRSEMNVSTLELGDSALYLCASSGGSVPIQYFGAGTRLSVL.

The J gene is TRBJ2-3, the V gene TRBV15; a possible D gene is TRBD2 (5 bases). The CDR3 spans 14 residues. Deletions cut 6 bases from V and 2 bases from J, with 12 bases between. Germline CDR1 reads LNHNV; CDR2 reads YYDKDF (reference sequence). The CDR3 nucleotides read TGTGCCACCAGAGAGTTGGAGGACACAGATACGCAGTATTTT. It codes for CATRELEDTDTQYF.

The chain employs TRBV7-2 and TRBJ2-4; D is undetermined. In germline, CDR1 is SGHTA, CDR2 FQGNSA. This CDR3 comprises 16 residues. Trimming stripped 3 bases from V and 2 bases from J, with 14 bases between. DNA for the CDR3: TGTGCCAGCAGCTTCGACCTTCTGGCTCCCAAAAACATTCAGTACTTC. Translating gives CASSFDLLAPKNIQYF. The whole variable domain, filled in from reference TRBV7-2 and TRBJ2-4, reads GAGVSQSPSNKVTEKGKDVELRCDPISGHTALYWYRQSLGQGLEFLIYFQGNSAPDKSGLPSDRFSAERTGGSVSTLTIQRTQQEDSAVYLCASSFDLLAPKNIQYFGAGTRLSVL.

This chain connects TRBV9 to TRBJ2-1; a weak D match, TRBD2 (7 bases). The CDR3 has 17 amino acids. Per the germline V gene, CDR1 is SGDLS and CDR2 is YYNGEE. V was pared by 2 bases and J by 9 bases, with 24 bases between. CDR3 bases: TGTGCCAGCAGCGTGACCCCCCGGACTAGTAAGGGGGGTGAGCAGTTCTTC. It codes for CASSVTPRTSKGGEQFF. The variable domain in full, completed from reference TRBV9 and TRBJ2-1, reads DSGVTQTPKHLITATGQRVTLRCSPRSGDLSVYWYQQSLDQGLQFLIQYYNGEERAKGNILERFSAQQFPDLHSELNLSSLELGDSALYFCASSVTPRTSKGGEQFFGPGTRLTVL.

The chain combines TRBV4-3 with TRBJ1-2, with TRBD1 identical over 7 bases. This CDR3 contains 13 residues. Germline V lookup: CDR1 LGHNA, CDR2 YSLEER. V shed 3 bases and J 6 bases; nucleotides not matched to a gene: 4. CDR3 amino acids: CASSQETGHGYTF. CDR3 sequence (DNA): TGCGCCAGCAGCCAGGAGACAGGGCATGGCTACACCTTC.

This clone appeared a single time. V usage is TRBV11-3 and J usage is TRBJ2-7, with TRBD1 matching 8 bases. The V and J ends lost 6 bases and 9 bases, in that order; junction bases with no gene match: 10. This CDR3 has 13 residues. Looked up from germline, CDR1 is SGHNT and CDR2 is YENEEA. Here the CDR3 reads CASSSSQGDGQYF. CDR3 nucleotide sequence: TGTGCCAGCAGTTCCTCACAGGGGGATGGGCAGTACTTC.

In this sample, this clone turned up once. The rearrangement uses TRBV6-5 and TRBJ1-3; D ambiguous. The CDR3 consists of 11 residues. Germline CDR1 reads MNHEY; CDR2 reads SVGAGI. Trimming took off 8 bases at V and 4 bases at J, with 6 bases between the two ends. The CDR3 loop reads CASLGGNTIYF. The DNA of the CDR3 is TGTGCCAGCTTGGGGGGAAACACCATATATTTT.

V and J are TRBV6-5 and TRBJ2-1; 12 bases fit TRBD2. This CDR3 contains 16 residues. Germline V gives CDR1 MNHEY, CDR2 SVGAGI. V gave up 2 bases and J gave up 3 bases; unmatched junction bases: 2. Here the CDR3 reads CASSYGLAGFYNEQFF. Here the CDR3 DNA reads TGTGCCAGCAGTTACGGACTAGCGGGATTCTACAATGAGCAGTTCTTC.

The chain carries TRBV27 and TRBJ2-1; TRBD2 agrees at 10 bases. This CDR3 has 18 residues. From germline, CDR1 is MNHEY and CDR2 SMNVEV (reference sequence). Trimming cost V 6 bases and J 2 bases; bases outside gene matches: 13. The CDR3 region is CASSRGLAPSRPYNEQFF. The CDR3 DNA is TGTGCCAGCAGCCGGGGACTAGCGCCGTCTCGCCCCTACAATGAGCAGTTCTTC.

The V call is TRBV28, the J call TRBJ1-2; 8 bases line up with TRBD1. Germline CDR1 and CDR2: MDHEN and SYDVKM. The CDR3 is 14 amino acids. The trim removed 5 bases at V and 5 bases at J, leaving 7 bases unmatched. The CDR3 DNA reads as TGTGCCAGCAGTCGGGGACAGGCGTCTTATGGCTACACCTTC. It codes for CASSRGQASYGYTF.

The CDR3 reads CASSLDRLGGVKTEAFF. The DNA of the CDR3 is TGTGCCAGCAGCTTAGACAGGTTGGGGGGGGTTAAGACTGAAGCTTTCTTT. This chain links TRBV11-3 with TRBJ1-1; TRBD1 is a possible D gene (5 bases). The CDR3 loop spans 17 amino acids. Germline V gene data show CDR1 as SGHNT and CDR2 as YENEEA. Trimming removed 0 bases at V and 5 bases at J, with 19 bases between.

The CDR3 here is CASSDGISGGPGEQYF. The CDR3 nucleotides read TGTGCCAGCAGCGATGGTATTAGCGGGGGGCCCGGCGAGCAGTACTTC. The gene calls are TRBV9 and TRBJ2-7; 10 bases map to TRBD2. Per germline, CDR1 SGDLS and CDR2 YYNGEE. V trimming: 3 bases; J trimming: 6 bases; junction bases outside the gene matches: 12. CDR3 length: 16 amino acids.

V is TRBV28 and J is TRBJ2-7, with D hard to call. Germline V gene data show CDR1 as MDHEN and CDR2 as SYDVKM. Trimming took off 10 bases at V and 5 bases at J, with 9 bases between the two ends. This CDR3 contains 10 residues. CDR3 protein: CATLGNEQYF. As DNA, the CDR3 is TGTGCCACGCTGGGTAACGAGCAGTACTTC. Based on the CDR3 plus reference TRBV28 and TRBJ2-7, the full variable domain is DVKVTQSSRYLVKRTGEKVFLECVQDMDHENMFWYRQDPGLGLRLIYFSYDVKMKEKGDIPEGYSVSREKKERFSLILESASTNQTSMYLCATLGNEQYFGPGTRLTVT.

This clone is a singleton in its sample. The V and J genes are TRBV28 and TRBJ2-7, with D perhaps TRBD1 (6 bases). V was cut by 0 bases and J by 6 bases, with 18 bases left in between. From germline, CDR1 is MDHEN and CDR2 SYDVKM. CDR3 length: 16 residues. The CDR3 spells CASSLWRGTVSSEQYF. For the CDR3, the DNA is TGTGCCAGCAGTTTATGGAGGGGGACGGTCTCTAGCGAGCAGTACTTC. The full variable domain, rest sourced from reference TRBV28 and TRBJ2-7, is DVKVTQSSRYLVKRTGEKVFLECVQDMDHENMFWYRQDPGLGLRLIYFSYDVKMKEKGDIPEGYSVSREKKERFSLILESASTNQTSMYLCASSLWRGTVSSEQYFGPGTRLTVT.

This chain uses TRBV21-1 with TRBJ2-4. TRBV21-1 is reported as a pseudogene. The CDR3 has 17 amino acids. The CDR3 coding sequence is TGTGCCAGCAGCAAAACCACCAACAGACTAGCCAAAAACATTCAGTACTTC. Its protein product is CASSKTTNRLAKNIQYF.

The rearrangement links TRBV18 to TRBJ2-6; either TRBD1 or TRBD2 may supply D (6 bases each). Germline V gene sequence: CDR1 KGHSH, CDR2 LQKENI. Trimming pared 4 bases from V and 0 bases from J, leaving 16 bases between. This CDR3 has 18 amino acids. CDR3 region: CASSQGGVRSSGANVLTF. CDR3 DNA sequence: TGTGCCAGCTCACAGGGGGGTGTCCGATCCTCTGGGGCCAACGTCCTGACTTTC.

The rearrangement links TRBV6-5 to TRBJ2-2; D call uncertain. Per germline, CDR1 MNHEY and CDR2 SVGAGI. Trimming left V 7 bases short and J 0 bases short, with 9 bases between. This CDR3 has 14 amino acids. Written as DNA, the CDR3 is TGTGCCAGCACCCGGGCAGCGAACACCGGGGAGCTGTTTTTT. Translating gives CASTRAANTGELFF.

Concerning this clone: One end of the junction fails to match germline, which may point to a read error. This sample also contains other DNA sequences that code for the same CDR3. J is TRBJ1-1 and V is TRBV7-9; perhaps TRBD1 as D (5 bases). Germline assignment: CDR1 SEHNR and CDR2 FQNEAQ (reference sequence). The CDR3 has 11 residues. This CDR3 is CASTGTDEAFF. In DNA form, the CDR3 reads TGTGCCAGCACCGGGACGGATGAAGCTTTCTTC.

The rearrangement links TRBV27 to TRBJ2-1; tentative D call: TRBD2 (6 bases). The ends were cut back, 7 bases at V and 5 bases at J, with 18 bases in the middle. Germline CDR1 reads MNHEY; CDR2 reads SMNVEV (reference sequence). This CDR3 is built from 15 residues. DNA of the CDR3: TGTGCCAGCACGGAGCGGGCCACTCACGACAATGAGCAGTTCTTC. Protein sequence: CASTERATHDNEQFF.

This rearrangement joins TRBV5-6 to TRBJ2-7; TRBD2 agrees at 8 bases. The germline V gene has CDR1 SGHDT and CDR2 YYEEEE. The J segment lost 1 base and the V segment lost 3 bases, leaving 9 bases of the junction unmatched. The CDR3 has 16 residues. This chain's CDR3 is CASSSQKREPSYEQYF. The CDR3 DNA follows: TGTGCCAGCAGCTCCCAGAAGCGGGAGCCATCCTACGAGCAGTACTTC. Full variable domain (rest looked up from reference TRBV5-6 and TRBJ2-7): DAGVTQSPTHLIKTRGQQVTLRCSPKSGHDTVSWYQQALGQGPQFIFQYYEEEERQRGNFPDRFSGHQFPNYSSELNVNALLLGDSALYLCASSSQKREPSYEQYFGPGTRLTVT.

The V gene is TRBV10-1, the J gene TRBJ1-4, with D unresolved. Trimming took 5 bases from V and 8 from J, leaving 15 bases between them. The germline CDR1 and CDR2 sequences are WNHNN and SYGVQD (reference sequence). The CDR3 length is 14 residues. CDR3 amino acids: CASSSQPRGEKLFF. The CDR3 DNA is TGCGCCAGCAGTTCGCAACCTCGTGGAGAAAAACTGTTTTTT.

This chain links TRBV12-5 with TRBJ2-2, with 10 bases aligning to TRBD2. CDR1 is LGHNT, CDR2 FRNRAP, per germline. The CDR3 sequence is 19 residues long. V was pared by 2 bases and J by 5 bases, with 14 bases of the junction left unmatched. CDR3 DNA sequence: TGTGCTAGTGGTTTGACCCGGACTAGCGGAGGGCGGAGAACCGGGGAGCTGTTTTTT. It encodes CASGLTRTSGGRRTGELFF.

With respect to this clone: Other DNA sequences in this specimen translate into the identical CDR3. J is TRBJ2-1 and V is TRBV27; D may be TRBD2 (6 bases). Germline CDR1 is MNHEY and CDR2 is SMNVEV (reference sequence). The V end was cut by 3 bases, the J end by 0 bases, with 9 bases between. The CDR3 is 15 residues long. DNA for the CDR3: TGTGCCAGCAGTTTGTCCGGGGGCTCCTACAATGAGCAGTTCTTC. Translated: CASSLSGGSYNEQFF.

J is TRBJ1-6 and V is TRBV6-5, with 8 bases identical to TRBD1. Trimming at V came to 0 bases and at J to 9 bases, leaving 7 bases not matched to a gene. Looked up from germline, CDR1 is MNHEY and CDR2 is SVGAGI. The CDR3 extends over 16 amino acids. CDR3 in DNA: TGTGCCAGCAGTTACTCTATCAGGGGGCGGATTTCACCCCTCCACTTT. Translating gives CASSYSIRGRISPLHF.